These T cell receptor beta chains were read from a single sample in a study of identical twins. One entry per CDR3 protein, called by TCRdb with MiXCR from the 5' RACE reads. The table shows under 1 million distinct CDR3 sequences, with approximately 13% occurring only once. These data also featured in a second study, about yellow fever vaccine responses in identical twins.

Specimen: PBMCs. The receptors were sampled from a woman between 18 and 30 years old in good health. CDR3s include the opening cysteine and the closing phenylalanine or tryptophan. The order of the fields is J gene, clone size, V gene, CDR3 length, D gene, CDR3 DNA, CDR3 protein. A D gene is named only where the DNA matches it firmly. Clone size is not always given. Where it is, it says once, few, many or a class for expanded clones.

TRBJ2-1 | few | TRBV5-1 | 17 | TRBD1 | TGCGCCAGCAGCTCTGGGACAGGGGGATCGGGAATCAATGAGCAGTTCTTC | CASSSGTGGSGINEQFF
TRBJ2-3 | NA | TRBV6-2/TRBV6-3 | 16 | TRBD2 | TGTGCCAGCAGAGGAGCTAGCGGGGGGGCCACAGATACGCAGTATTTT | CASRGASGGATDTQYF
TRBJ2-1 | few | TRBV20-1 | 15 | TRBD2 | TGCAGTGCTAGATCGCTAGCGGGACTCTACAATGAGCAGTTCTTC | CSARSLAGLYNEQFF
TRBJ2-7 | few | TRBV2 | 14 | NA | TGTGCCAGCAGGGAGGACTCGAGCACTTACGAGCAGTACTTC | CASREDSSTYEQYF
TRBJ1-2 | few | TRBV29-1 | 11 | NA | TGCAGCGTCCTAGGGAAACTGGGCTACACCTTC | CSVLGKLGYTF
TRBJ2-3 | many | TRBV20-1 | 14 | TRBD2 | TGCAGTAAGGTCCCCCGGGGGGAGGCAGATACGCAGTATTTT | CSKVPRGEADTQYF
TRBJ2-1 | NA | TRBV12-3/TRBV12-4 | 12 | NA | TGTGCCAGCAGTTCTCGCAGTCTGGAGCGGTTCTTC | CASSSRSLERFF
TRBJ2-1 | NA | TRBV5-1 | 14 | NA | TGCGCCAGCAGCCAACCGGGACTTCCCAATGAGCAGTTCTTC | CASSQPGLPNEQFF
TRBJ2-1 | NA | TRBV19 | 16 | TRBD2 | TGTGCCAGTAGTATAGAGTTAGCGGGAGGTGTGAATGAGCAGTTCTTC | CASSIELAGGVNEQFF
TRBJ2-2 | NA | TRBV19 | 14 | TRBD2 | TGTGCCAGTTCAGCGGGAGCAAACACCGGGGAGCTGTTTTTT | CASSAGANTGELFF
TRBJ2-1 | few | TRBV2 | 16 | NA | TGTGCCAGCAGACAGGGGACCGGGGGCTCCTACAATGAGCAGTTCTTC | CASRQGTGGSYNEQFF
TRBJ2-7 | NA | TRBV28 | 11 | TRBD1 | TGTGCCAGCAGTTTACTGGGACAGACGTACTTC | CASSLLGQTYF
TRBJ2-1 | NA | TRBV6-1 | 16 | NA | TGTGCCAGCAGCCAAGCTTCCGGGACGGAGGACAATGAGCAGTTCTTC | CASSQASGTEDNEQFF
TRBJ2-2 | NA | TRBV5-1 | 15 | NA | TGCGCCAGCAGCCCCTCGAGGGGTGACACCGGGGAGCTGTTTTTT | CASSPSRGDTGELFF
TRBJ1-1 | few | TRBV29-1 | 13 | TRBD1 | TGCAGCGTTGGGACAGGCGATCACACTGAAGCTTTCTTT | CSVGTGDHTEAFF
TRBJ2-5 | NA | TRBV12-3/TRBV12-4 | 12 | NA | TGTGCCAGCACCGCGCTCGGGGAGACCCAGTACTTC | CASTALGETQYF
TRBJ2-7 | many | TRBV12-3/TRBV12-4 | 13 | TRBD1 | TGTGCCAGCAGTGGGACAGGGCCCTACGAGCAGTACTTC | CASSGTGPYEQYF
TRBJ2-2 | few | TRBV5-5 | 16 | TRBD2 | TGTGCCAGCAGCCGTTATAGCGGGGGGGGAACCGGGGAGCTGTTTTTT | CASSRYSGGGTGELFF
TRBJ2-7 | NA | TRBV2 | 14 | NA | TGTGCCAGCAGTGAAAAATGGGTGGTATACGAGCAGTACTTC | CASSEKWVVYEQYF
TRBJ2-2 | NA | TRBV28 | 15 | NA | TGTGCCAGCGCCCCCCAGGTCCCCGGGGCCGGGGAGCTGTTTTTT | CASAPQVPGAGELFF
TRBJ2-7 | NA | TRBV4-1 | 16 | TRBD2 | TGCGCCAGCAGCCAAGTAAGACTAGCGGGAGCTTACGAGCAGTACTTC | CASSQVRLAGAYEQYF
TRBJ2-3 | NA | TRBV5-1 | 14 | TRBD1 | TGCGCCAGCAGGACAGGACAGGTCGAAGATACGCAGTATTTT | CASRTGQVEDTQYF
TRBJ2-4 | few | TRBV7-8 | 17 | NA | TGTGCCAGCAGCTTAGAGGCTGGCAGCTTAGCCAAAAACATTCAGTACTTC | CASSLEAGSLAKNIQYF
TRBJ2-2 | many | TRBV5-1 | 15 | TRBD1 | TGCGCCAGCACCCCAGGGGGTGTTCACACCGGGGAGCTGTTTTTT | CASTPGGVHTGELFF
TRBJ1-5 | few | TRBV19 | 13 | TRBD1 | TGTGCCAGTACGACAGGGGAGAATCAGCCCCAGCATTTT | CASTTGENQPQHF
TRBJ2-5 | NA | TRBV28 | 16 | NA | TGTGCCAGCATCCCCGAACTAGCTCCCAAAGGAGAGACCCAGTACTTC | CASIPELAPKGETQYF